This passage covers 9 T cell receptor beta chains from one sample sequenced in a study of blood T cell repertoires in COVID-19. Libraries were prepared by immunoSEQ multiplex PCR; TCRdb keeps only in-frame clonotypes and omits some of them. The table records about 89,000 clones, roughly 80% of them present only once. Sample: peripheral blood. The source is a woman of 80 years or more with acute or convalescent COVID-19.

The chain carries TRBV7-9 and TRBJ2-2; 10 nucleotides match TRBD2. Germline V gene sequence: CDR1 SEHNR, CDR2 FQNEAQ (reference sequence). The CDR3 extends over 16 amino acids. The J segment lost 3 bases and the V segment lost 5 bases, leaving 6 bases of the junction unmatched. The CDR3 DNA reads as TGTGCCAGCAGCACCCGGACTAGCGGCTACACCGGGGAGCTGTTTTTT. Protein product: CASSTRTSGYTGELFF.

The chain combines TRBV19 with TRBJ1-5, with a possible D match to TRBD1 (6 bases). This CDR3 region has 13 residues. Trimming cost V 8 bases and J 6 bases, with 14 bases left between them. CDR1 and CDR2 (germline): LNHDA, SQIVND (reference sequence). The CDR3 loop is CASSQGMVQPQHF. CDR3 nucleotides: TGTGCCAGTTCCCAGGGGATGGTTCAGCCCCAGCATTTT.

The chain employs TRBV19 and TRBJ1-6; TRBD1 matches at 10 bases. The CDR3 length is 16 residues. The V gene's germline CDR1 is LNHDA and CDR2 SQIVND (reference sequence). Unmatched junction bases numbered 9, after V lost 6 bases and J lost 7 bases. In nucleotides, the CDR3 is TGTGCCAGTAGCACTATACTGGGACAGGGGAATTCACCCCTCCACTTT. This translates into CASSTILGQGNSPLHF.

The chain carries TRBV27 and TRBJ1-1; 8 nucleotides align to TRBD1. The ends lost 6 bases at V and 5 bases at J; junction bases unmatched: 5. CDR1 is MNHEY and CDR2 is SMNVEV in the germline V gene (reference sequence). The CDR3 length is 13 residues. The CDR3 reads CASRGQGRTEAFF. Written as DNA, the CDR3 is TGTGCCAGCAGAGGACAGGGAAGAACTGAAGCTTTCTTT.

This clone is a singleton in its sample. The chain couples TRBV6-6 to TRBJ2-3; unclear D gene. Germline CDR1 reads MNHNY; CDR2 reads SVGAGI (reference sequence). The CDR3 length is 12 residues. V was trimmed by 7 bases and J by 6 bases, leaving 11 bases between them. CDR3 in DNA: TGTGCCAGCACCGCGGTAGTTGATACGCAGTATTTT. This gives the protein CASTAVVDTQYF.

This clone has a handful of counts. The CDR3 bases are TGTGCCAGCAGCCAAGATCCGGGACTAGCGGGGGGGAAGCAGTTCTTC. Its protein product is CASSQDPGLAGGKQFF. The rearrangement links TRBV3-1 (or the pseudogene TRBV3-2) to TRBJ2-1, with TRBD2 matching over 16 bases. The CDR3 has 16 residues. V dropped 0 bases and J dropped 11; count of bases not matched to a gene: 4. Per germline, CDR1 LGHDT and CDR2 YNNKEL (reference sequence).

The chain carries TRBV6-1 and TRBJ1-3; D is perhaps TRBD1 (6 bases). Germline values: CDR1 MNHNS, CDR2 SASEGT. V was clipped by 4 bases and J by 4 bases, with 17 bases between them. The CDR3 extends over 16 amino acids. CDR3 protein: CASSAQQGDLGNTIYF. The CDR3 DNA reads as TGTGCCAGCAGTGCCCAACAGGGAGATCTCGGAAACACCATATATTTT.

The chain is built from TRBV6-1 and TRBJ2-7; D remains ambiguous. Germline CDR1 reads MNHNS; CDR2 reads SASEGT. Trimming took off 3 bases at V and 7 bases at J, with 13 bases between the two ends. The CDR3 consists of 13 residues. This CDR3 reads CASSETPSREQYV. The CDR3 nucleotides are TGTGCCAGCAGTGAGACCCCCTCTAGGGAGCAGTACGTC.

The chain is built from TRBV18 and TRBJ2-1, with 8 bases that match TRBD1. This CDR3 spans 17 amino acids. V dropped 4 bases and J dropped 5; count of bases not matched to a gene: 13. Germline V lookup: CDR1 KGHSH, CDR2 LQKENI. CDR3 region: CASSQRDRRRGHNEQFF. In DNA, the CDR3 is TGTGCCAGCTCACAAAGGGACAGGAGGAGGGGGCACAATGAGCAGTTCTTC.